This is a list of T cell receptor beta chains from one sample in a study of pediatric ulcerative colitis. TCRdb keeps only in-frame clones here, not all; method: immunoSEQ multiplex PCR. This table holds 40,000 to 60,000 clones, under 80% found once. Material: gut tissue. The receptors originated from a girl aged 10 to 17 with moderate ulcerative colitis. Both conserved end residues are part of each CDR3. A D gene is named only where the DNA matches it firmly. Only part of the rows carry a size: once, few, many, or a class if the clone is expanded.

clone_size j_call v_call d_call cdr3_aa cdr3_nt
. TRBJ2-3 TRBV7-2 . CASSLSSGGRDTQYF TGTGCCAGCAGCTTATCCTCGGGTGGGCGGGATACGCAGTATTTT
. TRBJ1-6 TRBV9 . CASSVGGSAQGANSPLHF TGTGCCAGCAGCGTAGGCGGGTCTGCGCAGGGAGCCAATTCACCCCTCCACTTT
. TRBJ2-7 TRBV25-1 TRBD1 CASVKGQGSYEQYF TGTGCCAGCGTTAAGGGACAGGGATCCTACGAGCAGTACTTC
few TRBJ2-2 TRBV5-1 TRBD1 CASSQGDDTGELFF TGCGCCAGCAGTCAGGGGGATGACACCGGGGAGCTGTTTTTT
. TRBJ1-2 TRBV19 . CASSISGHRFNYGYTF TGTGCCAGTAGTATAAGCGGACACAGGTTTAACTATGGCTACACCTTC
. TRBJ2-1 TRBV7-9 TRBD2 CASSLVSSGSRPEDEQFF TGTGCCAGCAGCTTAGTATCTAGCGGGAGCCGTCCGGAGGATGAGCAGTTCTTC
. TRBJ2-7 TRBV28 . CASSPETYEQYF TGTGCCAGCAGCCCAGAAACCTACGAGCAGTACTTC
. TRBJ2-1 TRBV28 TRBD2 CASSLPPLAGSSYNEQFF TGTGCCAGCAGTTTACCCCCACTAGCGGGGAGCTCCTACAATGAGCAGTTCTTC
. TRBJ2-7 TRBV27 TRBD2 CASRLAGGGEQYF TGTGCCAGCAGGCTAGCGGGGGGCGGAGAGCAGTACTTC
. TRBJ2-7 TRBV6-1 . CASSEDIEQYF TGTGCCAGCAGTGAGGACATAGAGCAGTACTTC
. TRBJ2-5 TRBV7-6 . CASSLSVTRETQYF TGTGCCAGCAGCTTATCTGTGACTAGGGAGACCCAGTACTTC
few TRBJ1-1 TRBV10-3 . CAIRDSGLGNTEAFF TGTGCCATCAGAGATTCAGGGTTAGGGAACACTGAAGCTTTCTTT
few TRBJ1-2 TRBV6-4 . CASSVSVGYGYTF TGTGCCAGCAGTGTCTCTGTCGGCTATGGCTACACCTTC
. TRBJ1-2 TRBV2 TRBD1 CALRQGGNYGYTF TGTGCCCTTAGACAGGGGGGAAACTATGGCTACACCTTC
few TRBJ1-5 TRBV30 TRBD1 CAWNRDRGNQPQHF TGTGCCTGGAACCGGGACAGGGGCAATCAGCCCCAGCATTTT
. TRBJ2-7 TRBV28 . CASTRTRPSYEQYF TGTGCCAGCACTCGGACCCGCCCCTCCTACGAGCAGTACTTC
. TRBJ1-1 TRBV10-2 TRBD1 CASSEPGQRAFF TGCGCCAGCAGTGAGCCGGGACAGAGAGCTTTCTTT
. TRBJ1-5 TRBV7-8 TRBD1 CASSSTGAGQPQHF TGTGCCAGCAGCTCGACAGGGGCGGGTCAGCCCCAGCATTTT
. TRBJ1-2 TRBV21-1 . CASSKLRRYGYTF TGTGCCAGCAGCAAACTAAGACGCTATGGCTACACCTTC
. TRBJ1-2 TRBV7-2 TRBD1 CASSLEYRGHYGYTF TGTGCCAGCAGCTTAGAGTACAGGGGACACTATGGCTACACCTTC
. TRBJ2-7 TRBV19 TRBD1 CATSTGGKYEQYF TGTGCCACTTCGACAGGGGGCAAATACGAGCAGTACTTC
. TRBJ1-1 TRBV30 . CAWSALRDTEAFF TGTGCCTGGAGTGCCCTACGGGACACTGAAGCTTTCTTT
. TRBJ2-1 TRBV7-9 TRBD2 CASSLVIRTSSYNEQFF TGTGCCAGCAGCTTAGTTATCAGGACTAGCTCCTACAATGAGCAGTTCTTC
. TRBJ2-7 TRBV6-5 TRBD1 CASSYSDRGIYEQYF TGTGCCAGCAGTTACTCGGACAGGGGGATCTACGAGCAGTACTTC
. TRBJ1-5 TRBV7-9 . CASGQNTGGNQPQHF TGTGCCAGCGGCCAAAACACGGGGGGCAATCAGCCCCAGCATTTT
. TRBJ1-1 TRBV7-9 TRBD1 CASSSTLGQGGTEAFF TGTGCCAGCAGCTCCACTCTAGGACAGGGCGGGACTGAAGCTTTCTTT
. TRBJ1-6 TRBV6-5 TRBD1 CASARDRVYSPLHF TGTGCCAGCGCCCGGGACAGGGTTTATTCACCCCTCCACTTT